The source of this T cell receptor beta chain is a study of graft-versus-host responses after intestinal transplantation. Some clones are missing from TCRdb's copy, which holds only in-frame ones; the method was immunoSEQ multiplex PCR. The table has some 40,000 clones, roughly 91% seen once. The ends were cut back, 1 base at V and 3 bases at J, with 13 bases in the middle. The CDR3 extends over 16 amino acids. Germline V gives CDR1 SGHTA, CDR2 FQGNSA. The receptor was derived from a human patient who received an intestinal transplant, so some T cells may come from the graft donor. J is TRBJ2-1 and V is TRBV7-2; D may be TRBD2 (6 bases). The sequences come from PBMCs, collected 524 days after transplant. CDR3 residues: CASSLVGTAVYNEQFF. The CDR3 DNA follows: TGTGCCAGCAGCTTAGTCGGGACTGCGGTCTACAATGAGCAGTTCTTC.